Detailed here is one T cell receptor beta chain. Its antigen is not identified. The TCRbeta library was prepared with unique molecular identifiers. TCRdb passed the PCR reads through MiXCR, listing each CDR3 protein once. Of some 840,000 distinct CDR3 sequences listed, roughly 15% were seen once; the top ten hold just under 5%. The data were taken from a study of T-cell reconstitution after alpha-beta-depleted transplantation in children. The study's findings and limits: Surviving recipient cells, namely T cells and thymic progenitors, were the source of high day-60 TCRbeta diversity in some patients. At the one-year point after transplant, T-cell counts and TCRbeta diversity were found to come mostly from T cells that had been newly produced. Where alpha-beta T cells came from about two months after transplant was reportedly several hundred expanded graft clones.

V was clipped by 6 bases and J by 0 bases, with 15 bases between them. Germline CDR1 and CDR2: SQVTM and ANQGSEA. CDR3 length: 16 residues. The TCR originated in a male patient aged 5 to 17 who had a stem cell transplant for acute lymphoblastic leukemia, so the T cells may come from the graft donor. The V gene is TRBV29-1, the J gene TRBJ2-6, with D possibly matching TRBD1 (6 bases). The input for sequencing was PBMCs, mostly from graft donor cells, taken 360 days after TCRalphabeta/CD19-depleted stem cell transplant. The CDR3 loop is CSVRDTKYSGANVLTF. The CDR3, as DNA: TGCAGCGTCCGGGACACTAAATACTCTGGGGCCAACGTCCTGACTTTC.